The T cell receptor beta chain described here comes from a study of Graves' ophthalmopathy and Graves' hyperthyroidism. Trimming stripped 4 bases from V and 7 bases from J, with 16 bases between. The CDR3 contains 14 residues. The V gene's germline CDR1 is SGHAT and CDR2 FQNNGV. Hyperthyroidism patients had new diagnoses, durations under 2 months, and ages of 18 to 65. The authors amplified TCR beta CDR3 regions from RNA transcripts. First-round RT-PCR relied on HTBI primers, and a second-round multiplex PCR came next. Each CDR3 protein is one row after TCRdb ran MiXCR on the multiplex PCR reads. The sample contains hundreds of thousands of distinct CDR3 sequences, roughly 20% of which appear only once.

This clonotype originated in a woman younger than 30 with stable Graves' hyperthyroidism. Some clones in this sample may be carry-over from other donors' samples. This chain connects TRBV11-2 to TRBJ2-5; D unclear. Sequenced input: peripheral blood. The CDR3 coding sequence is TGTGCCAGCAGCTCCCCTTCTCTCCTGGGGACCCAGTACTTC. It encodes CASSSPSLLGTQYF.